The following is a TCR beta chain sequence with its context. Its antigen has not been determined. Per-nucleotide qualities are absent, and no much larger clonotype sits a single base away. The data were obtained in a study of T-cell memory formation after mild COVID-19 (dated by TCRdb to the early 2020s). Background for the entire study: Most TCR sequence clusters were specific to one of the two donors. The cohort comprised two young, previously healthy adult volunteers, one female and one male. In two donors, T-cell clones that expanded and contracted after mild COVID-19 were followed by sequencing TCRalpha and TCRbeta repertoires longitudinally.

Broader findings and caveats from the paper: The study covered only two mild cases, and larger cohorts including severe cases with pre-infection samples were considered necessary. Contracting CD4+ clones were found mainly in CM and EM memory subsets, while CD8+ clones were enriched in EMRA. Balanced CD4/CD8 phenotypes were observed for clones contracting from day 15 to 85, whereas a bias towards CD4+ was observed for a second wave of clones expanding from day 15 to 37. Whether the second-wave clones peaking on day 37 were SARS-CoV-2 specific was not confirmed. Some responding clones were found in pre-infection memory, which suggests that pre-existing cross-reactive memory T cells took part in the SARS-CoV-2 response.

CDR1 and CDR2, per the germline V gene (reference sequence), are SEHNR and FQNEAQ. The CDR3 runs 13 residues from the cysteine to the phenylalanine. The read is trimmed to its CDR3 DNA, 39 bases read in frame from base 1. V is cut by 2 bases and J by 7 bases, and the space between the germline ends is 12 bases. The reads were generated on an Illumina NovaSeq 6000. Using 5'RACE with constant-segment primers, TCRalpha and TCRbeta cDNA libraries were constructed, with sample barcodes and unique molecular identifiers added in the process. RNA was extracted from every sample with Trizol reagent. Libraries were amplified in two PCR steps, with a second sample barcode and Illumina TruSeq adapters added in the second step. Sequencing of the libraries was done on an Illumina NovaSeq, producing 2 x 150 bp paired-end reads. Turning to the authors' computational methods: The reads were demultiplexed and collapsed into UMI-guided consensus sequences using migec v1.2.7. Using mixcr v2.1.11, UMI consensuses were aligned to TRA and TRB V and J templates and then assembled into clonotypes. A clonotype was counted as expanded or contracted only if both edgeR and NoisET called the change significant, with noise models trained on biological replicates. edgeR calls used a false discovery rate-adjusted p below 0.01 and a log2 fold-change threshold of 1. As an exploratory analysis of dynamics, max-normalized trajectories of the 1000 most abundant clonotypes were examined with PCA combined with hierarchical clustering. Separately sequenced CD4+ and CD8+ repertoires were used to assign a CD4 or CD8 phenotype to each responding clone. The raw public reads went through TCRdb reprocessing: fastp at Q25, MiXCR clone calling, in-frame beta chains kept. A single entry per CDR3 protein holds the most common genes and DNA from its merged rows. The V and J calls come from TCRdb's annotation, not from the publication. The sample records fewer than 50,000 distinct CDR3 sequences, over 6.5% of which are singletons. Roughly 0.76% of the sample is held by the ten biggest clonotypes.

Ficoll-Paque density gradient centrifugation was used to isolate PBMCs. This TCR derives from an adult who had mild COVID-19 (a few samples of this study predate the infection). The sample titles of this study are shuffled in the database, so cell type and time point are left out. This chain joins TRBV7-9 to TRBJ2-7; no D gene call is confident. Input material: PBMCs or a T cell subset sorted from them (not recorded which). The DNA reads as follows: TGTGCCAGCAGCTTAAAGGGTTCCGGGGAGCAGTACTTC. This translates into CASSLKGSGEQYF.